This T cell receptor (beta chain) originates from a study of radiotherapy plus CTLA-4 blockade in lung cancer. Looking at the study overall: Objective response rate was about 19%; disease control rate, approximately 30%.

Germline V CDR1 and CDR2: SGDLS, YYNGEE. The CDR3 length is 13 residues. Trimming pared 2 bases from V and 2 bases from J, leaving 6 bases between. Repertoires were generated with immunoSEQ multiplex PCR, while TCRdb's copy carries only in-frame clones and drops some. The sample lists roughly 110,000 clones, approximately 87% occurring once. A remark on this clone: The sample has other DNA sequences that encode this CDR3 too.

The chain links TRBV9 to TRBJ2-3, with no clear D. This clonotype was obtained from a human donor with non-small cell lung cancer that progressed on radiotherapy plus ipilimumab. Some clones in this sample may be carry-over from other donors' samples. The sequencing here drew on peripheral blood, taken from a patient treated with radiotherapy plus ipilimumab. The CDR3 protein is CASSVVDTDTQYF. The DNA of the CDR3 is TGTGCCAGCAGCGTTGTAGACACAGATACGCAGTATTTT.